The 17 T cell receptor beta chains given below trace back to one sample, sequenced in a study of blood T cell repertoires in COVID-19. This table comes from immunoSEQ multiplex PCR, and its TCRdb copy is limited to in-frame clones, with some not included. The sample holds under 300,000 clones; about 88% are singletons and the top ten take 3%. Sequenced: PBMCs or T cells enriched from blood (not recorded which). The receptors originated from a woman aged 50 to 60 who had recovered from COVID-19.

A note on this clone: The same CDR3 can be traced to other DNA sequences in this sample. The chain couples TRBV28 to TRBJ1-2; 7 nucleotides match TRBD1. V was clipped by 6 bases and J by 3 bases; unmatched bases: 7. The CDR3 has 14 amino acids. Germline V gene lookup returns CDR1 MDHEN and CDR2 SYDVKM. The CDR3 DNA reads TGTGCCAGCAGCTCAGGCGGGACAGACTATGGCTACACCTTC. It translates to CASSSGGTDYGYTF.

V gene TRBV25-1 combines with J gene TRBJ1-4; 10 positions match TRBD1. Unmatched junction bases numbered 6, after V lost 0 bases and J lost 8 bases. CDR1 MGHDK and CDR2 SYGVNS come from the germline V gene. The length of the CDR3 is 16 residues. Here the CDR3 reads CASSEYIGTGVEKLFF. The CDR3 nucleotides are TGTGCCAGCAGTGAATATATAGGGACAGGGGTAGAAAAACTGTTTTTT.

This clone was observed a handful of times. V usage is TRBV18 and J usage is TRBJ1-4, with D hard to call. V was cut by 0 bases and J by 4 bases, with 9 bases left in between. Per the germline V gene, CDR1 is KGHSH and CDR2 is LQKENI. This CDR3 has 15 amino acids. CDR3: CASSPPSGINEKLFF. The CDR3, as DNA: TGTGCCAGCTCACCACCGTCGGGAATTAATGAAAAACTGTTTTTT.

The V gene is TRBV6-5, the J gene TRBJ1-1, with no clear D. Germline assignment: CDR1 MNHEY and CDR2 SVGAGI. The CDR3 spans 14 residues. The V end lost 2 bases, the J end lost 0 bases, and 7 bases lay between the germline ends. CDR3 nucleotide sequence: TGTGCCAGCAGTTACGCGAGGATGAACACTGAAGCTTTCTTT. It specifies CASSYARMNTEAFF.

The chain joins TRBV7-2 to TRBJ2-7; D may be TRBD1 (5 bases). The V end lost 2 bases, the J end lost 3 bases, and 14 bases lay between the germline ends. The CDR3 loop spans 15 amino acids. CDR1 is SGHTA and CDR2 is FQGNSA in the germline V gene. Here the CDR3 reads CASSLYVTAYYEQYF. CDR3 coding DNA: TGTGCCAGCAGCTTATATGTGACAGCGTACTACGAGCAGTACTTC. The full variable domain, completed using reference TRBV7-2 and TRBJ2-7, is GAGVSQSPSNKVTEKGKDVELRCDPISGHTALYWYRQSLGQGLEFLIYFQGNSAPDKSGLPSDRFSAERTGGSVSTLTIQRTQQEDSAVYLCASSLYVTAYYEQYFGPGTRLTVT.

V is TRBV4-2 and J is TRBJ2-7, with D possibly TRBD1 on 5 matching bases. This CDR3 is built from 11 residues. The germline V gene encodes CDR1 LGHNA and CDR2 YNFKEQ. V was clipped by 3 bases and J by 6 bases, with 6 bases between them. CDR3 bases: TGTGCCAGCAGCCAGCAGGGCGAGCAGTACTTC. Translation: CASSQQGEQYF.

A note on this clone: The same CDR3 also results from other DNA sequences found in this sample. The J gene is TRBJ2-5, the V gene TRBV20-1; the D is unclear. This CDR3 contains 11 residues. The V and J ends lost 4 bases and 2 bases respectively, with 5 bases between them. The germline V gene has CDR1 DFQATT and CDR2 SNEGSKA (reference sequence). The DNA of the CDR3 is TGCAGTGCTAACAGACAAGAGACCCAGTACTTC. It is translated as CSANRQETQYF.

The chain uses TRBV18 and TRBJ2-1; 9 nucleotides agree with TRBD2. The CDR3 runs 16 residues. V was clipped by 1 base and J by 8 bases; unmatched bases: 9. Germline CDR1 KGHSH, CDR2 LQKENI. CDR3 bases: TGTGCCAGCTCACCACGCGGCGGGAGGGCCCCCTATGAGCAGTTCTTC. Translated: CASSPRGGRAPYEQFF.

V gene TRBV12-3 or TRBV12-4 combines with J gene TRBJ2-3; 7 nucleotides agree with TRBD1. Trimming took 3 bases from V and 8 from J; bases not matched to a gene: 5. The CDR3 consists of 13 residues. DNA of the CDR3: TGTGCCAGCAGTTTTGAGGGGGCGGGTACGCAGTATTTT. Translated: CASSFEGAGTQYF.

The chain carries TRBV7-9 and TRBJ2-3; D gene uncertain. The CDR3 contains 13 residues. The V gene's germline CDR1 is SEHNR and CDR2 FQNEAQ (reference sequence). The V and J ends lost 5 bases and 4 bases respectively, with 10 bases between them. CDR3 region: CASSPTTADTQYF. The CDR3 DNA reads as TGTGCCAGCAGCCCGACAACGGCAGATACGCAGTATTTT. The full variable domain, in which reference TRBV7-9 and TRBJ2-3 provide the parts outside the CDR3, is DTGVSQNPRHKITKRGQNVTFRCDPISEHNRLYWYRQTLGQGPEFLTYFQNEAQLEKSRLLSDRFSAERPKGSFSTLEIQRTEQGDSAMYLCASSPTTADTQYFGPGTRLTVL.

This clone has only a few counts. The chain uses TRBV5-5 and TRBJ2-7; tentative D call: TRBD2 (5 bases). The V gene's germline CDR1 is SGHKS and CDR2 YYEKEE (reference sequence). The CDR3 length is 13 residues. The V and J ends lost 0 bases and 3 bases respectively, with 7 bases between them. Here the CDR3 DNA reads TGTGCCAGCAGCTTGGAACTAGTCTACGAGCAGTACTTC. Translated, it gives CASSLELVYEQYF. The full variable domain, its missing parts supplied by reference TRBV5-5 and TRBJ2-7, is DAGVTQSPTHLIKTRGQQVTLRCSPISGHKSVSWYQQVLGQGPQFIFQYYEKEERGRGNFPDRFSARQFPNYSSELNVNALLLGDSALYLCASSLELVYEQYFGPGTRLTVT.

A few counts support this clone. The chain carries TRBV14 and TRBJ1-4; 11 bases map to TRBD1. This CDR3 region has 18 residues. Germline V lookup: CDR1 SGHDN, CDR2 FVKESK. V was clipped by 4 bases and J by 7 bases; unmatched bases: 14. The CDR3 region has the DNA TGTGCCAGCAGCCTCATACGACCTGGACAGGGGGCGCCTGAAAAACTGTTTTTT. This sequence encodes CASSLIRPGQGAPEKLFF.

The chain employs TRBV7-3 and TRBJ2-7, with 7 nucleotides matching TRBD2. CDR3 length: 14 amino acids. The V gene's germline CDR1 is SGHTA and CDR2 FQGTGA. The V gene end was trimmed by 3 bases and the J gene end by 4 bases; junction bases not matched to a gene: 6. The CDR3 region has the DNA TGTGCCAGCAGCTTGGGGAGCGGGACGTACGAGCAGTACTTC. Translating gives CASSLGSGTYEQYF. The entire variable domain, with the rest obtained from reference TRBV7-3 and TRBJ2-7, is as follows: GAGVSQTPSNKVTEKGKYVELRCDPISGHTALYWYRQSLGQGPEFLIYFQGTGAADDSGLPNDRFFAVRPEGSVSTLKIQRTERGDSAVYLCASSLGSGTYEQYFGPGTRLTVT.

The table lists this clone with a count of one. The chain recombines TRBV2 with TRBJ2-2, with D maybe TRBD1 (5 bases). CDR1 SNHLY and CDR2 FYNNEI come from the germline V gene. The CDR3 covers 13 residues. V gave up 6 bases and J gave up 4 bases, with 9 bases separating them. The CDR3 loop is CASRVTATGELFF. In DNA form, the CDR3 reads TGTGCCAGCAGGGTGACAGCCACCGGGGAGCTGTTTTTT.

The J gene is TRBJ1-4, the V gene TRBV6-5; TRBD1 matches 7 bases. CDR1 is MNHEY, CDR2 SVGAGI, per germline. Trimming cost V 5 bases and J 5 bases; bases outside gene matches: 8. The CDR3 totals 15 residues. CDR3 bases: TGTGCCAGCAGTACAGGATCCAGGGGGAATGAAAAACTGTTTTTT. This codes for CASSTGSRGNEKLFF.

The CDR3 DNA is TGTGCCAGCAGCCCAAGACAGGGCGGGATAACTGAAGCTTTCTTT. Amino acid sequence: CASSPRQGGITEAFF. This sequence joins TRBV7-9 and TRBJ1-1, with 7 bases fitting TRBD1. This CDR3 spans 15 amino acids. The germline gives CDR1 SEHNR, CDR2 FQNEAQ (reference sequence). V was clipped by 5 bases and J by 5 bases; unmatched bases: 11.

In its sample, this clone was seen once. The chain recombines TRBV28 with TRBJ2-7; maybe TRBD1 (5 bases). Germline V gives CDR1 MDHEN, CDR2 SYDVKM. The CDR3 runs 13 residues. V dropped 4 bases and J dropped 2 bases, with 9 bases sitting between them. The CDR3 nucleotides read TGTGCCAGCAGTTATTGGGGCACCTACGAGCAGTACTTC. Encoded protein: CASSYWGTYEQYF.